This T cell receptor (beta chain) originates from a study of brain T cells in children with intractable seizures. The CDR3 is 12 residues long. Germline values: CDR1 MGHDK, CDR2 SYGVNS. The V end was cut by 6 bases, the J end by 5 bases, with 10 bases between. In the case of this clone: Its matching antigen is unknown.

General study results and limits: Pre-surgery blood may have been undersampled, hiding some clones. HCMV serostatus was not known, and viral specificity came from CDR3 similarity only. Known viral epitope-specific CDR3s closely matched each case's top public brain CDR3.

Sequencing was limited to surgery cases with top T cell transcript signatures in brain tissue. The protocol was immunoSEQ multiplex PCR, while the TCRdb copy is restricted to in-frame clones and leaves out a portion. Counted here are about 8,000 clones, around 67% occurring once; the ten biggest clones make up around 8.3%. The chain combines TRBV25-1 with TRBJ2-5, with D perhaps matching TRBD2 (7 bases). The sequence came from a boy younger than two with tuberous sclerosis and intractable seizures. The sample consisted of resected brain tissue, taken at surgery. The CDR3 nucleotides are TGTGCCAGCAGGGGGGGGCCGGAGACCCAGTACTTC. Residues: CASRGGPETQYF.